The 7 T cell receptor beta chains presented below share a single source sample, sequenced in a study of blood T cells in healthy people across ages. Sample-barcoded 5' priming and a J-beta primer mix drove a second PCR of about 7 to 12 cycles. MiXCR, applied by TCRdb to the 5' RACE reads, yields one record per CDR3 protein. The table lists 1.4 million to 1.5 million distinct CDR3 sequences, 42% of them singletons. The sequenced material came from blood. These receptors came from a woman aged 18-30 years in good health.

This chain's CDR3 is CASRPDNSGANVLTF. CDR3 in DNA: TGTGCCAGCAGACCAGACAACTCTGGGGCCAACGTCCTGACTTTC. The chain combines TRBV12-3 or TRBV12-4 with TRBJ2-6; D is uncertain. The V and J ends lost 6 bases and 0 bases respectively, with 9 bases between them. This CDR3 region has 15 residues.

The chain couples TRBV5-1 to TRBJ1-2, with D possibly being TRBD1 (6 bases). The germline V and J ends were trimmed by 5 bases and 2 bases, with 16 bases remaining between them. This CDR3 contains 15 residues. Germline CDR1 is SGHRS and CDR2 is YFSETQ. CDR3 loop: CASSPDRQWNYGYTF. CDR3 nucleotides: TGCGCCAGCAGTCCAGACAGGCAGTGGAACTATGGCTACACCTTC.

Only a few counts were recorded for this clonotype. V and J are TRBV20-1 and TRBJ1-6; D not resolved. CDR3 length: 14 amino acids. Per the germline V gene, CDR1 is DFQATT and CDR2 is SNEGSKA (reference sequence). V dropped 3 bases and J dropped 6 bases, with 12 bases sitting between them. The CDR3 nucleotides are TGCAGTGCTAGGGCTCTGGACGTTAATTCACCCCTCCACTTT. Translating gives CSARALDVNSPLHF.

The chain links TRBV7-8 to TRBJ2-5, with D perhaps matching TRBD1 (6 bases). Germline CDR1 and CDR2: SGHVS and FQNEAQ. V lost 5 bases, J lost 9 bases, and 19 bases lay in between. This CDR3 is built from 14 residues. The CDR3 DNA reads as TGTGCCAGCAGCCCCGTGGGGGCAGGTTGTTCCCAGTACTTC. Translation gives CASSPVGAGCSQYF.

This chain joins TRBV15 and TRBJ2-3; D remains ambiguous. The CDR3 runs 13 residues. The V end was cut by 4 bases, the J end by 7 bases, with 12 bases between. The germline V gene has CDR1 LNHNV and CDR2 YYDKDF (reference sequence). The DNA of the CDR3 is TGTGCCACCAGCATCGGACCCGATAATACGCAGTATTTT. This sequence encodes CATSIGPDNTQYF.

The chain combines TRBV28 with TRBJ2-3; 9 bases agree with TRBD2. This CDR3 is built from 17 residues. The J segment lost 4 bases and the V segment lost 2 bases, leaving 10 bases of the junction unmatched. CDR1 and CDR2 (germline): MDHEN, SYDVKM. CDR3 region: CASSLRTRGGSADTQYF. The CDR3 DNA sequence: TGTGCCAGCAGTTTACGTACGCGGGGGGGCAGTGCAGATACGCAGTATTTT.

The CDR3 DNA reads as TGTGCCAGCAGCCCTCGGACTAGCCGCACAGATACGCAGTATTTT. Protein product: CASSPRTSRTDTQYF. The V and J genes are TRBV9 and TRBJ2-3; 8 nucleotides line up with TRBD2. Unmatched junction bases numbered 5, after V lost 4 bases and J lost 1 base. The CDR3 consists of 15 residues. Germline V CDR1 and CDR2: SGDLS, YYNGEE.